This T cell receptor (beta chain) was found in a study of blood T cell repertoires in COVID-19. At the level of the study: T cells, B-cell-depleted T cells, or PBMCs supplied cDNA or gDNA.

Clones were read by immunoSEQ multiplex PCR, and TCRdb kept only the in-frame ones, dropping some. The sample carries around 20,000 clones, approximately 88% recorded once. CDR1 and CDR2 (germline): LNHDA, SQIVND (reference sequence). Trimming cost V 6 bases and J 7 bases; bases outside gene matches: 10. The CDR3 is 15 amino acids. Participant reports of clinical history set cohort assignment. Recovery among Cohort 3 donors was established by two negative PCRs, clearance, or symptom resolution. The sample taken for sequencing was PBMCs or T cells enriched from blood (not recorded which). This sequence was found in a woman aged 25 to 45 who had recovered from COVID-19. This chain connects TRBV19 to TRBJ2-1; 9 nucleotides align to TRBD2. The CDR3 coding sequence is TGTGCCAGTAGGGAACTAGCGGGTCTTGGGAATGAGCAGTTCTTC. This gives the protein CASRELAGLGNEQFF.